This TCR beta chain was found in a study of blood T cell repertoires in COVID-19. The wider study: Sources were T cells, B-cell-depleted T cells, or PBMCs; the material itself was cDNA or gDNA.

The assay was immunoSEQ multiplex PCR, and TCRdb's table has in-frame clones only and misses some. The repertoire holds 62,000 or so clones, with roughly 88% as singletons. Germline V gene sequence: CDR1 SQVTM, CDR2 ANQGSEA. There are 22 residues in the CDR3. With V trimmed by 4 bases and J by 4 bases, 32 bases remained unmatched. This chain links TRBV29-1 with TRBJ1-2; TRBD1 matches at 8 bases. The sequenced sample consisted of peripheral blood. This clonotype originated in a human donor in a cohort sampled during active COVID-19. CDR3 nucleotide sequence: TGCAGCGTTGCTAAGGTGGCCGGTTCGCCGAGGACAGGGACCGCGGCCGGCTATGGCTACACCTTC. Translation gives CSVAKVAGSPRTGTAAGYGYTF.